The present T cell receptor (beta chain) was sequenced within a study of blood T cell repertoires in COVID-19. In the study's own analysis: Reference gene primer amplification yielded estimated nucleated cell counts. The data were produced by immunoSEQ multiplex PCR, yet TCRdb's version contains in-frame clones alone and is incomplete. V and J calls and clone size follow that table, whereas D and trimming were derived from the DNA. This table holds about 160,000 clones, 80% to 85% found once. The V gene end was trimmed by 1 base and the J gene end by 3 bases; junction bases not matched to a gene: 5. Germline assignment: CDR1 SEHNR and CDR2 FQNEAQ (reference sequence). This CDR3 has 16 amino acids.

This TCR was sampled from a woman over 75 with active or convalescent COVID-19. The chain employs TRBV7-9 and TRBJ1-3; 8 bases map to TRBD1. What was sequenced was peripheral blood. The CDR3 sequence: CASSLGRGQGGNTIYF. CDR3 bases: TGTGCCAGCAGCTTAGGCAGGGGGCAAGGTGGAAACACCATATATTTT. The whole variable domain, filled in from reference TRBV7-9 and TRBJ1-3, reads DTGVSQNPRHKITKRGQNVTFRCDPISEHNRLYWYRQTLGQGPEFLTYFQNEAQLEKSRLLSDRFSAERPKGSFSTLEIQRTEQGDSAMYLCASSLGRGQGGNTIYFGEGSWLTVV.